This T cell receptor beta chain was identified in a study of blood T cell repertoires in COVID-19. The study drew participants aged about 18 to 89 years from 20 to 30 US areas. Clinical history reported by participants formed the basis on which cohorts were assigned. Authors' processing steps: Quantification of nucleated cells was approximated via reference gene primer amplification. TCRdb's copy holds only in-frame clones and misses some; the assay was immunoSEQ multiplex PCR. V, J and clone size derive from that table, while D and trimming were established from the DNA sequence. The data hold about 250,000 clones, with approximately 86% observed a single time. The sequencing input was PBMCs or T cells enriched from blood (not recorded which). This clonotype was sampled from a woman between 45 and 65 years old who had recovered from COVID-19.

CDR3 DNA sequence: TGTGCCAGTAGTAGCGAGACAGGGAGGCAGACCCAGTACTTC. Its translation is CASSSETGRQTQYF. The chain uses TRBV19 and TRBJ2-5, with D possibly being TRBD1 (7 bases). The CDR3 sequence is 14 residues long. Trimming took off 4 bases at V and 6 bases at J, with 15 bases between the two ends. Germline loops: CDR1 LNHDA, CDR2 SQIVND (reference sequence).